Here is one TCR beta chain with its context. Antigen unknown. The sample originates from a study of T cell repertoires in ileal Crohn's disease. Looking at the study overall: Patients had a median approximately 8-year disease duration, and about 40% were active smokers.

Findings and limits, study-wide: Active smokers at surgery had more clonal expansions than non-smokers. Clonality above 26.8% at surgery always came with endoscopic recurrence.

Specified time point: neoterminal ileum biopsy at postoperative endoscopy, about 6 months after surgery. Sequencing used immunoSEQ multiplex PCR; TCRdb keeps in-frame clones, though not all of them. This sample carries several hundred clones, more than 85% of them seen once, and the ten largest clones take about 15%. Trimming stripped 9 bases from V and 10 bases from J, with 13 bases between. Germline CDR1 SGHTS, CDR2 YDEGEE. This CDR3 has 11 residues. The clonotype originates from an adult with Crohn's disease. The rearrangement links TRBV5-8 to TRBJ1-4; D not resolved. Sequences were obtained from ileal tissue. In DNA, the CDR3 is TGTGCCACCTCCCCGCGTGCAAAACTGTTTTTT. It is translated as CATSPRAKLFF.